These T cell receptor beta chains were read from a single sample in a study of neurological immune-mediated disorders. Each CDR3 protein gets one entry after TCRdb re-called the 5' RACE reads with MiXCR. The sample has more than 45,000 distinct CDR3 sequences, over 10% seen once. Sequencing used PBMCs. These receptor sequences come from a man in his fifties or sixties in good health. CDR3s leave out the opening cysteine and the closing phenylalanine or tryptophan. The D gene is left open where the match is weak. Expanded clones get a size class; other rows say once, few or many, or leave the size out.

d_call | j_call | clone_size | v_call | cdr3_aa
- | TRBJ2-2 | many | TRBV20-1 | SARTERNTGELF
TRBD1 | TRBJ2-3 | many | TRBV7-2 | ASSLQGTGFTDTQY
- | TRBJ2-2 | many | TRBV6-4 | ASSADTLNTGELF
- | TRBJ2-5 | many | TRBV5-1 | ASSLGGVGETQY
- | TRBJ2-7 | many | TRBV18 | ASSPGRAEQY
TRBD2 | TRBJ2-7 | many | TRBV20-1 | SARAGLAVSEQY
TRBD1 | TRBJ2-5 | many | TRBV2 | ASSEQGILVETQY
TRBD1 | TRBJ2-7 | many | TRBV11-2 | ASSLGQGEYEQY
- | TRBJ1-2 | many | TRBV29-1 | SATVGRGSYGYT
TRBD2 | TRBJ2-1 | many | TRBV6-2/TRBV6-3 | ASSLAGVGEQF
- | TRBJ1-1 | many | TRBV5-5 | ASSLGQGLMNTEAF
- | TRBJ2-3 | many | TRBV5-6 | ASSFRTRIGTDTQY
TRBD2 | TRBJ2-3 | many | TRBV20-1 | SASPGTRRADTQY
- | TRBJ1-2 | - | TRBV7-6 | ASSPGQSYGYT
TRBD1 | TRBJ1-2 | many | TRBV29-1 | SVGGTGGLDGYGYT
- | TRBJ2-2 | many | TRBV20-1 | SARDPDRYTGELF
- | TRBJ1-4 | many | TRBV25-1 | ASTPGQWEKLF
TRBD2 | TRBJ2-7 | many | TRBV7-9 | ASSLGLAGGSSYEQY
TRBD1 | TRBJ2-3 | many | TRBV29-1 | SVGDRVGDTQY
TRBD2 | TRBJ2-3 | many | TRBV20-1 | SAPGLLTDTQY
- | TRBJ2-3 | many | TRBV12-3/TRBV12-4 | ASRKEVYSTDTQY
- | TRBJ2-1 | - | TRBV5-1 | ASSLSLQSLYNEQF
- | TRBJ2-3 | many | TRBV5-1 | ASSFTADDTQY
- | TRBJ2-3 | - | TRBV7-3 | TSSLPRVADTQY
TRBD1 | TRBJ2-5 | many | TRBV12-3/TRBV12-4 | ASSAVPRDSVQETQY
- | TRBJ1-5 | many | TRBV6-2/TRBV6-3 | ASSWYQGSNQPQH
- | TRBJ1-5 | - | TRBV20-1 | STRGRSNQPQH
- | TRBJ2-1 | many | TRBV11-2 | ASSPQTQGEQF
- | TRBJ2-7 | many | TRBV3-1 | ASSQDPRDGLQYEQY
- | TRBJ1-2 | many | TRBV6-5 | ASSYSMTASNYGYT
TRBD1 | TRBJ1-5 | many | TRBV7-8 | ASSLQGAAGSNQPQH
- | TRBJ1-1 | few | TRBV27 | ASSLSRGEGSNTEAF
- | TRBJ2-2 | many | TRBV10-3 | AISEGVGGNTGELF
- | TRBJ1-1 | many | TRBV5-1 | ASSLGLGNGNTEAF
TRBD2 | TRBJ2-7 | many | TRBV20-1 | SASPGGTREQY
- | TRBJ1-3 | many | TRBV5-1 | ASSLGYRASGNTIY
- | TRBJ2-1 | many | TRBV6-2/TRBV6-3 | ASQFSSYNEQF